Detailed here is one TCR beta chain. What it recognizes is unknown. TCRdb reanalysed the reads using MiXCR and keeps one entry per CDR3 protein. The sample lists about 920,000 distinct CDR3 sequences; around 29% were seen once. This specimen comes from a study of T cell repertoires in cytomegalovirus infection. Study summary: Indications came from public TCR beta signatures; they pointed to CMV infection and to a matching HLA type. Regarding the study as a whole: Using cumulative public TCR beta family frequency, the authors identified those who carried CMV together with the relevant HLA. The ex vivo response showed dominance by HLA-C-restricted CMV-specific TCR beta clonotypes.

CDR1 and CDR2 (germline): WSHSY, SAAADI. This CDR3 comprises 15 residues. With 0 bases clipped from V and 6 bases from J, the junction kept 4 bases outside the gene matches. This sequence joins TRBV10-2 and TRBJ2-7; 11 bases are a match to TRBD1. The sample consisted of cultured CD8+ T cells from PBMCs, taken from culture after CMV antigen stimulation. This receptor was identified in a human donor in good health (CMV status not recorded). Some clones in this sample may be carry-over from other donors' samples. This chain's CDR3 is CASSESRDRGGEQYF. The DNA for the CDR3 is TGCGCCAGCAGTGAGTCCCGGGACAGGGGGGGCGAGCAGTACTTC.